This entry concerns a single T cell receptor beta chain. The record originates from a study of OX40 agonist ivuxolimab in advanced cancers. Study information: Antecedent anti-PD-1, anti-PD-L1 or anti-CTLA-4 therapy was permissible, with 40% having received some.

Clones were read by immunoSEQ multiplex PCR, and TCRdb kept only the in-frame ones, dropping some. The sample lists 70,000 to 85,000 clones, roughly 90% occurring once. The CDR3 extends over 16 amino acids. Deletions cut 1 base from V and 5 bases from J, with 15 bases between. Germline assignment: CDR1 MGHRA and CDR2 YSYEKL. The TCR originated in an adult with an advanced solid tumor such as melanoma, head and neck, liver or kidney cancer. The rearrangement uses TRBV4-1 and TRBJ1-5; D is uncertain. The sequencing here drew on CD4+ or CD8+ T cells sorted from blood, taken in a trial of the OX40 agonist ivuxolimab. The CDR3: CASSQGFGRPYQPQHF. CDR3 DNA: TGCGCCAGCAGCCAAGGATTTGGACGCCCCTATCAGCCCCAGCATTTT.